Detailed here is one T cell receptor (beta chain). In germline, CDR1 is LGHNA, CDR2 YSLEER. CDR3 length: 17 residues. The ends lost 1 base at V and 8 bases at J; junction bases unmatched: 11. The sample comes from a study of blood T cells in healthy people across ages. A second PCR of 7 to 11 cycles used a sample-barcoded 5' primer and a J-beta primer mix. From the 5' RACE reads, TCRdb called clonotypes with MiXCR, one entry per CDR3 protein. The data contain approximately 800,000 distinct CDR3 sequences, 25% of them singletons. This sample was shared with a second study, whose subject was T cells of mothers and their children.

This rearrangement joins TRBV4-3 to TRBJ2-1; 10 nucleotides agree with TRBD2. The source of this sequence is a boy aged 5-17 years in good health. Source material: blood. CDR3 amino acids: CASSQGASSGSSYEQFF. The CDR3 bases are TGCGCCAGCAGCCAAGGGGCTTCTAGCGGGAGTAGCTATGAGCAGTTCTTC.